The entry below describes one TCR beta chain. No antigen is known for it. There are no base qualities to consult, and no much larger clone falls within one base. Donors were around 37 systemically healthy Caucasian individuals from Russia aged roughly 6 to 90 years. Each donor gave 9 to 10 milliliters of peripheral blood, collected into EDTA-treated Vacutainer tubes. Ficoll-Paque density-gradient centrifugation was used to isolate PBMCs, with at least 7 million per sample. Trizol reagent was used to extract total RNA from PBMCs, with at least 6 micrograms per sample. Naive CD45RAhigh/CD27high T cell percentages were measured by flow cytometry on a PBMC aliquot from every donor. The CDR3, from cysteine to phenylalanine, totals 15 residues. Left in the record is the CDR3 DNA by itself, 45 bases read in frame from the first base. A distance of 11 bases separates the germline ends of V and J, which lose 3 bases and 0 bases respectively. CDR1 and CDR2 were assigned from the germline V gene (reference sequence) as SEHNR and FQNEAQ.

Library preparation was by 5' RACE. TCRdb names Illumina HiSeq 2500 as the instrument used. A second PCR of roughly 6 to 11 cycles was run with a J-beta primer mix and a sample-barcoded 5' primer. Each TCR beta cDNA molecule received a unique molecular identifier from a template-switch 5' adaptor carrying 12 random nucleotides. Each sample yielded at least 2.5 million CDR3-containing paired-end reads. All of the RNA was converted into first-strand cDNA using the Mint cDNA synthesis kit, with a TRBC-specific oligonucleotide serving as the primer. Following uracil-DNA glycosylase treatment, a first 18-cycle PCR with universal primers M1SS and BC2_uni_R was performed on all cDNA. The authors processed their data as follows. For normalization, 1 million high-quality reads were randomly selected from each sample, with every read carrying a distinct molecular identifier. Instead of being binned into consensus sequences, reads with shared molecular identifiers were discarded. MiTCR, with a Q25 quality threshold and the strictest error-elimination algorithm, was used for CDR3 identification, clonotype clustering and error correction. A nonparametric unseen species model with Euler transformation was used to estimate a lower bound on total TCR beta diversity. Through fastp at Q25 and MiXCR, TCRdb rebuilt clones from the public reads, retaining in-frame beta chains. Rows merge per CDR3 protein into single entries with the most common DNA and genes. What appears here as the V and J calls and clone size reflects TCRdb's work, not the paper's. The sample table shows about 1.8 million distinct CDR3 sequences, and about 50% are seen once. The ten largest clones represent roughly 2% of the sample.

These data originate in a study of blood T cells in healthy people across ages (dated by TCRdb to between 2015 and 2016). Background on the whole study: In model experiments, roughly one uniquely barcoded TCR beta cDNA molecule per two T cells was captured by template switching. Using deep sequencing normalized with unique cDNA molecular identifiers, the study measured how TCR beta repertoire diversity changes with age. Donors were grouped into four age groups: young (average 16 years), middle-aged (around 39), aged (about 59) and long-lived (just over 80). Donors of different ages were randomly distributed across sequencing lanes to avoid experimental bias. Two additional independent replicas of 1 million unique cDNA reads from the same blood draw were analyzed for two donors (one aged 18 to 30 and one aged 80 or older). The full study reports these points: Bulk unsorted PBMC profiling prevented conclusive comparison of naive and antigen-experienced compartments. Total diversity estimates from one million sequenced T cells were considered lower bounds and underestimates. Observed TCR beta diversity correlated strongly with the percentage of naive T cells measured by flow cytometry. Because donor CMV infection status was unknown, age-related changes in expanded clonotypes were potentially confounded. The long-lived group showed more naive CD4+ T cells, fewer expanded clones and increased TCR diversity than the aged group, suggesting age selection. Observed TCR beta diversity per million T cells fell roughly linearly with age, and a significant reduction was already apparent by age approximately 41.

The TCR originated in a middle-aged woman in good health. The chain is encoded by TRBV7-9 joined to TRBJ1-2; a tentative D call is TRBD1 (6 bases match). The sequencing sample was made of blood. The CDR3 region: CASSFTGLPNYGYTF. The nucleotide sequence reads TGTGCCAGCAGCTTTACAGGGTTGCCTAACTATGGCTACACCTTC.